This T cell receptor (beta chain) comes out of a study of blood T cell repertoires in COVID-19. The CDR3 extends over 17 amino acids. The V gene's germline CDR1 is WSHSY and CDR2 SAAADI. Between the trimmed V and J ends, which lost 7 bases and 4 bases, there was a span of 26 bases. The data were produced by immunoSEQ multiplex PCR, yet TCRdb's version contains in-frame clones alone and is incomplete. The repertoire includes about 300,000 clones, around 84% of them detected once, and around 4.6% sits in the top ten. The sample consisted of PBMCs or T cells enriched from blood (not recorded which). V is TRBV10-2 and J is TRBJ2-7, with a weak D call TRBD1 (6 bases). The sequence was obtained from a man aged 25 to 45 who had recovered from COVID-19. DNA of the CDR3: TGCGCCAGCACTGGGGTTTTACGACAGGCCCGATTGTACGAGCAGTACTTC. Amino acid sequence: CASTGVLRQARLYEQYF.